The rows below give T cell receptor beta chains drawn from one sample of a study of OX40 agonist ivuxolimab in advanced cancers. The protocol was immunoSEQ multiplex PCR, while the TCRdb copy is restricted to in-frame clones and leaves out a portion. Among 65,000 to 95,000 clones listed, about nine tenths were seen once. The material sequenced was CD4+ or CD8+ T cells sorted from blood, taken in a trial of the OX40 agonist ivuxolimab. The receptors were gathered from an adult with an advanced solid tumor such as melanoma, head and neck, liver or kidney cancer. The CDR3 runs from the conserved cysteine through the conserved F or W. A D gene is named only where the DNA matches it firmly. Rows may omit the clone size; those that give it use once, few, many or a size class.

d_call	v_call	j_call	clone_size	cdr3_nt	cdr3_aa
TRBD1	TRBV25-1	TRBJ2-7	NA	TGTGCCAGCAGCGGATCAGCCGGGGACAGGGCCTACGAGCAGTACTTC	CASSGSAGDRAYEQYF
NA	TRBV2	TRBJ2-4	NA	TGTGCCAGCAGTGTGGGCGAACAGGGTGGCGTTCAGTACTTC	CASSVGEQGGVQYF
TRBD1	TRBV11-3	TRBJ1-2	NA	TGTGCCAGCAGCCGCCGGGACAGGGGCTATGGCTACACCTTC	CASSRRDRGYGYTF
NA	TRBV7-9	TRBJ2-6	NA	TGTGCCAGCAGCTCGGGACTCCTGTTCTCTGGGGCCAACGTCCTGACTTTC	CASSSGLLFSGANVLTF
NA	TRBV5-6	TRBJ2-1	NA	TGTGCCAGCAGCTTGGCCTTGCGCTCGAGGCCGTTCTTC	CASSLALRSRPFF
TRBD1	TRBV19	TRBJ2-1	NA	TGTGCCAGTACTCCCACCGGGACAGGGCATAATGAGCAGTTCTTC	CASTPTGTGHNEQFF
TRBD2	TRBV9	TRBJ2-3	NA	TGTGCCAGCAGCGTAGATGGGGGAGCGGGGGATACGCAGTATTTT	CASSVDGGAGDTQYF
TRBD1	TRBV29-1	TRBJ1-2	once	TGCAGCGTTGCAGGACAGGAAAATGGCTACACCTTC	CSVAGQENGYTF
NA	TRBV7-9	TRBJ2-7	NA	TGTGCCAGCGGGAGCTCCTACGAGCAGTACTTC	CASGSSYEQYF
TRBD1	TRBV19	TRBJ1-1	NA	TGTGCCAGTAGTATAAGGGGGCGCGCGACTGAAGCTTTCTTT	CASSIRGRATEAFF
TRBD1	TRBV29-1	TRBJ2-7	NA	TGCAGCGTTGACGGAGTAGGGACAGGGCTTACCGAGCAGTACTTC	CSVDGVGTGLTEQYF
TRBD2	TRBV9	TRBJ2-7	NA	TGTGCCAGCAGCTTAACCGGGACTAGCCGATACTACGAGCAGTACTTC	CASSLTGTSRYYEQYF
TRBD1	TRBV19	TRBJ2-1	NA	TGTGCCAGTCGAACCTGGGGGACAGCTGGAAATGAGCAGTTCTTC	CASRTWGTAGNEQFF
NA	TRBV5-1	TRBJ1-6	few	TGCGCCAGCAGCTTTCAGGATGCGAATTCACCCCTCCACTTT	CASSFQDANSPLHF
NA	TRBV9	TRBJ2-1	NA	TGTGCCAGCAGCCCACGAGGTACGGAGCTTGGGTGGAATGAGCAGTTCTTC	CASSPRGTELGWNEQFF
TRBD2	TRBV29-1	TRBJ2-2	NA	TGCAGCGTTGATACTAGCGGCACCGGGGAGCTGTTTTTT	CSVDTSGTGELFF
NA	TRBV5-1	TRBJ2-3	NA	TGCGCCAGCAGCTTCCTACAAGGGTGGGGCAGCACAGATACGCAGTATTTT	CASSFLQGWGSTDTQYF
TRBD1	TRBV7-8	TRBJ2-1	NA	TGTGCCAGCAGCTTAAATTTCTGGGACAGGGGCGGTAATGAGCAGTTCTTC	CASSLNFWDRGGNEQFF
NA	TRBV2	TRBJ1-5	NA	TGTGCCAGCAGTGAGACTTTTAATCAGCCCCAGCATTTT	CASSETFNQPQHF
TRBD1	TRBV19	TRBJ2-7	NA	TGTGCCAGTAGTCCCCAGGACAGGGTCGCCTACGAGCAGTACTTC	CASSPQDRVAYEQYF
NA	TRBV6-5	TRBJ1-1	NA	TGTGCCAGCAGTTACGAAGCGGGGCGGAACACTGAAGCTTTCTTT	CASSYEAGRNTEAFF
TRBD1	TRBV5-6	TRBJ2-2	NA	TGTGCCAGCAGCGACGGGACAGGGAACACCGGGGAGCTGTTTTTT	CASSDGTGNTGELFF
NA	TRBV18	TRBJ2-3	NA	TGTGCCAGCTCACCTCAGGTGGATAGCACAGATACGCAGTATTTT	CASSPQVDSTDTQYF
TRBD2	TRBV7-3	TRBJ2-1	few	TGTGCCAGCAGATCTACATTGGCTAGCGGGAGAGGTGAGCAGTTCTTC	CASRSTLASGRGEQFF
NA	TRBV19	TRBJ1-1	NA	TGTGCCGTCGGGGAGAACACTGAAGCTTTCTTT	CAVGENTEAFF
TRBD2	TRBV7-2	TRBJ2-1	NA	TGTGCCAGCAGCTTAGGTGTAGCGGGAGCGGGTGAGCAGTTCTTC	CASSLGVAGAGEQFF
NA	TRBV25-1	TRBJ2-1	NA	TGTGCCAGCAGTGAAATGGGCGGTCCCTACAATGAGCAGTTCTTC	CASSEMGGPYNEQFF
TRBD1	TRBV19	TRBJ1-3	NA	TGTGCCAGTACCTCTCGCGGACAGGGGACCCTGAAGTCTGGAAACACCATATATTTT	CASTSRGQGTLKSGNTIYF
NA	TRBV6-6	TRBJ2-7	NA	TGTGCCAGCAGTTACGAAGGGATTGCGTACGAGCAGTACTTC	CASSYEGIAYEQYF
NA	TRBV11-3	TRBJ2-1	NA	TGTGCCAGCAGCCCCCAGCGGAACTCCTACAATGAGCAGTTCTTC	CASSPQRNSYNEQFF
TRBD1	TRBV19	TRBJ2-1	once	TGTGCCAGTAGTATGACAGGGGGAGGCTCCTACAATGAGCAGTTCTTC	CASSMTGGGSYNEQFF
TRBD1	TRBV15	TRBJ2-7	NA	TGTGCCACCAGCCCTGACAGGGGGCAATACGAGCAGTACTTC	CATSPDRGQYEQYF
TRBD1	TRBV7-6	TRBJ2-5	NA	TGTGCCAGCAGCTTCCGGGACAGGGGAGGGGAGACCCAGTACTTC	CASSFRDRGGETQYF
TRBD1	TRBV5-1	TRBJ1-1	NA	TGCGCCAGCAGCTTGGAGGCAGGGGGGACTGAAGCTTTCTTT	CASSLEAGGTEAFF
NA	TRBV28	TRBJ1-2	NA	TGTGCCAGCAGTTTAGGGGGTAACTATGGCTACACCTTC	CASSLGGNYGYTF
TRBD2	TRBV14	TRBJ2-3	NA	TGTGCCAGCAGCCGAGGATCACTAGCGGACTTCCGAGGGGGTACAGATACGCAGTATTTT	CASSRGSLADFRGGTDTQYF
NA	TRBV7-2	TRBJ2-2	NA	TGTGCCAGCACCACAGGGTATCTAACGAACACCGGGGAGCTGTTTTTT	CASTTGYLTNTGELFF
NA	TRBV4-3	TRBJ2-1	NA	TGCGCCAGCAGCCAAGAGCCCGGGAATGAGCAGTTCTTC	CASSQEPGNEQFF
TRBD2	TRBV4-2	TRBJ2-3	NA	TGTGCCAGCAGCCAAGACCAGGGAGAGGGAGGGCCCCGAGATACGCAGTATTTT	CASSQDQGEGGPRDTQYF
NA	TRBV7-2	TRBJ2-2	NA	TGTGCCAGCAGCCGCAGCGTTACGTACACCGGGGAGCTGTTTTTT	CASSRSVTYTGELFF
TRBD2	TRBV4-3	TRBJ2-5	NA	TGCGCCAGCAGTACCTCCGGGACTAGGGGGGAGACCCAGTACTTC	CASSTSGTRGETQYF
NA	TRBV7-7	TRBJ2-1	NA	TGTGCTAGCAGCTCCGGGACGGTTGCCTACAATGAGCAGTTCTTC	CASSSGTVAYNEQFF
TRBD2	TRBV7-2	TRBJ2-7	NA	TGTGCCAGCAGCTCCGGGACTAGGTACTACGAGCAGTACTTC	CASSSGTRYYEQYF
TRBD2	TRBV11-2	TRBJ2-7	NA	TGTGCCAGCAGCGTAATATGGACTAGAAAAGCCTACGAGCAGTACTTC	CASSVIWTRKAYEQYF
NA	TRBV6-1	TRBJ1-5	NA	TGTGCCAGCAGTGAGTCGGGGACGTGGCCCCAGCATTTT	CASSESGTWPQHF
NA	TRBV2	TRBJ1-2	NA	TGTGCCAGCAGTGAAGGCACGGCAGGGCTGGACTATGGCTACACCTTC	CASSEGTAGLDYGYTF
TRBD1	TRBV5-6	TRBJ2-3	few	TGTGCCAGCAGCCCTGAGCAGGGGGCAGATACGCAGTATTTT	CASSPEQGADTQYF
NA	TRBV6-6	TRBJ1-1	once	TGTGCCAGCAGTTACTCGAGAAACACTGAAGCTTTCTTT	CASSYSRNTEAFF
NA	TRBV5-6	TRBJ2-3	NA	TGTGCCAGCAGCTTGGGTAGCCTCCGGGATACGCAGTATTTT	CASSLGSLRDTQYF
NA	TRBV7-3	TRBJ2-3	NA	TGTGCCAGCAGCTTAGGAGGCACAGATACGCAGTATTTT	CASSLGGTDTQYF
NA	TRBV7-3	TRBJ1-1	NA	TGTGCCAGCAGCAAACGGACAGACCTGAACACTGAAGCTTTCTTT	CASSKRTDLNTEAFF
NA	TRBV28	TRBJ2-7	NA	TGTGCCAGCACTGGCAGGGGCCACGAGCAGTACTTC	CASTGRGHEQYF
TRBD1	TRBV6-5	TRBJ2-3	NA	TGTGCCAGCAGTTCACCGGGACAGGGGGCAAGGGATACGCAGTATTTT	CASSSPGQGARDTQYF
NA	TRBV28	TRBJ1-5	NA	TGTGCCAGCAACATGGACAGAAACAATCAGCCCCAGCATTTT	CASNMDRNNQPQHF
TRBD1	TRBV4-2	TRBJ1-4	NA	TGTGCCAGCAGCAGGGACAGGGCGAACGAAAAACTGTTTTTT	CASSRDRANEKLFF
NA	TRBV20-1	TRBJ2-7	NA	TGCAGTGTTGCCCCCTACGAGCAGTACTTC	CSVAPYEQYF
NA	TRBV7-3	TRBJ2-5	NA	TGTGCCAGCAGCTTGCGGGGGACCCAGTACTTC	CASSLRGTQYF
TRBD2	TRBV7-2	TRBJ2-5	NA	TGTGCCAGCAGCTCGGGACTATCTCGGGAGACCCAGTACTTC	CASSSGLSRETQYF
NA	TRBV30	TRBJ2-3	NA	TGTGCCTGGAGCAGAACTAGCACAGATACGCAGTATTTT	CAWSRTSTDTQYF